The entry that follows covers one T cell receptor beta chain sequence. These data are taken from a study of CD8 T cells in Susac syndrome. RNA was extracted with the RNeasy kit, and a quantity of about 0.45 to 1 ug was reverse transcribed using random hexamers. MiXCR was run by TCRdb on the immunoSEQ multiplex PCR reads, yielding one entry per CDR3 protein. Of around 170,000 distinct CDR3 sequences listed, around 95% were seen once; the top ten hold less than 0.15%. The germline V gene encodes CDR1 LNHNV and CDR2 YYDKDF (reference sequence). Losses at the gene ends were 1 base for V and 7 bases for J; bases not matched to a gene: 0. CDR3 length: 15 amino acids.

This clonotype was obtained from a human donor with Susac syndrome. The sequenced sample consisted of CD4+ T cells from PBMCs. J is TRBJ2-1 and V is TRBV15, with 14 bases that match TRBD2. The CDR3 DNA follows: TGTGCCACCAGCAGAGGACTAGCGGGAGGGAATGAGCAGTTCTTC. The encoded protein is CATSRGLAGGNEQFF.